This T cell receptor (beta chain) came from a study of OX40 agonist ivuxolimab in advanced cancers. As for the study in general: Dose-escalation patients were diagnosed with hepatocellular carcinoma, melanoma, renal cell cancer or head and neck cancer. A partial response was reached by three patients: one with hepatocellular carcinoma and two with cutaneous melanoma.

CDR3 length: 15 amino acids. In germline, CDR1 is GTSNPN, CDR2 SVGIG (reference sequence). V lost 3 bases and J 1 base, leaving 15 bases between the germline ends. Some clones are missing from TCRdb's copy, which holds only in-frame ones; the method was immunoSEQ multiplex PCR. The sample has about 75,000 clones, about 86% seen once; the top ten hold roughly 7.3%. The starting material was CD4+ or CD8+ T cells sorted from blood, obtained in a trial of the OX40 agonist ivuxolimab. This chain connects TRBV30 to TRBJ1-1, with D possibly TRBD1 on 5 matching bases. The receptor was derived from an adult with an advanced solid tumor such as melanoma, head and neck, liver or kidney cancer. CDR3 sequence: CAWRGGGYPNTEAFF. The CDR3 DNA is TGTGCCTGGAGGGGGGGAGGGTACCCGAACACTGAAGCTTTCTTT.